The clone carrying this T cell receptor (beta chain) has more than one count but fewer than ten. The data were obtained in a study of blood T cell repertoires in COVID-19. About the study: T cells, B-cell-depleted T cells, or PBMCs provided the cDNA or gDNA that served as material.

Authors' methods: Scientists estimated how many nucleated cells there were by amplifying reference gene primers. TCRdb's table, derived via immunoSEQ multiplex PCR, lists solely in-frame clones and lacks some. V, J and clone size reflect that table, while D and trimming were determined from the DNA. The sample has about 73,000 clones, 70% to 85% seen once. The CDR3 has 14 amino acids. Between the trimmed V and J ends, which lost 6 bases and 0 bases, there was a span of 8 bases. The germline CDR1 and CDR2 sequences are MNHEY and SVGEGT. This chain joins TRBV6-2 or TRBV6-3 and TRBJ2-2; D uncertain. Sequencing was carried out using peripheral blood. This clonotype originated in a woman in her sixties with acute or convalescent COVID-19. The DNA for the CDR3 is TGTGCCAGCAGCCAGACATCGAACACCGGGGAGCTGTTTTTT. It is translated as CASSQTSNTGELFF.